This TCR beta chain was observed in a study of post-analysis software for immune sequencing data. This clonotype was recorded at least ten times. Its antigen is as yet unknown. Points from the study as a whole: Clustering by F measure revealed strong co-clustering among samples prepared together in one batch. Versus controls, multiple sclerosis patients showed significantly lower diversity (normalized Chao1). Elevated frequency relative to controls characterized 4 or 5 TRBV segments in patients, TRBV5-6, TRBV5-1 and TRBV20-1 among them.

Every TCR beta cDNA library bore unique molecular identifiers. Each batch of roughly 1 to 10 million T cells produced roughly 0.5 million cDNA molecules. TCRdb re-derived calls from the PCR reads in MiXCR, one entry per CDR3 protein. The data contain 160,000 or so distinct CDR3 sequences, roughly 35% of them singletons. The CDR3 runs 16 residues. Germline values: CDR1 ENHRY, CDR2 SYGVKD. V lost 3 bases to trimming and J lost 4 bases; unmatched junction nucleotides: 5. The chain is built from TRBV10-3 and TRBJ2-7; 14 bases match TRBD2. This TCR derives from a girl aged 5-17 years with multiple sclerosis. Material: blood, obtained after autologous hematopoietic stem cell transplantation. The CDR3 DNA reads TGTGCCATCAGTGATAGCAGGACTAGCGGGAGGTACGAGCAGTACTTC. Encoded protein: CAISDSRTSGRYEQYF.